These T cell receptor beta chains were read from a single sample in a study of HIV-infected patients and healthy controls. MiXCR, run by TCRdb on the 5' RACE reads, gives a single entry per CDR3 protein. The sample shows tens of thousands of distinct CDR3 sequences, over 15% of them seen only once. Specimen: CD4+ T cells from blood. Source of these receptors: a human donor in good health. Each CDR3 is given with its conserved first and last residue. D genes are given only for firm matches. Expanded clones are given a class, and other clones once, few, many or no size at all.

D gene,V gene,clone size,J gene,CDR3 DNA,CDR3 protein
NA,TRBV12-3/TRBV12-4,many,TRBJ1-6,TGTGCCAGCAGCTCCAGAGATATAAATTCACCCCTCCACTTT,CASSSRDINSPLHF
NA,TRBV12-3/TRBV12-4,few,TRBJ2-2,TGTGCCAGCAGTTCCCTAGGGCCCGGGGAGCTGTTTTTT,CASSSLGPGELFF
NA,TRBV10-3,many,TRBJ2-2,TGTGCCATCAGTGCAGTGGGAGTCGCGAACACCGGGGAGCTGTTTTTT,CAISAVGVANTGELFF
TRBD2,TRBV11-2,few,TRBJ2-3,TGTGCCAGCAGCCCCGTCGGGGGGGCGGGTACGCAGTATTTT,CASSPVGGAGTQYF
NA,TRBV3-1,many,TRBJ2-7,TGTGCCAGCAGCCAAAGGGCGCTTACCTACGAGCAGTACTTC,CASSQRALTYEQYF
TRBD2,TRBV3-1,few,TRBJ2-1,TGTGCCAGCAGCCAAGATAGACTAGCGGGAGGATCCTACAATGAGCAGTTCTTC,CASSQDRLAGGSYNEQFF
NA,TRBV7-2,many,TRBJ2-3,TGTGCCAGCAGCTTAAACGCACCAGATACGCAGTATTTT,CASSLNAPDTQYF
TRBD1,TRBV7-9,many,TRBJ2-6,TGTGCCAGCAGCTTAGGGACAGGGGCCCACTCTGGGGCCAACGTCCTGACTTTC,CASSLGTGAHSGANVLTF
NA,TRBV3-1,many,TRBJ2-1,TGTGCCAGCAGCCAACAGGCGGTCAATGAGCAGTTCTTC,CASSQQAVNEQFF
TRBD2,TRBV20-1,NA,TRBJ2-3,TGCAGTGCTAGAGATGCTAGCGGGGGATTCACAGATACGCAGTATTTT,CSARDASGGFTDTQYF
NA,TRBV6-1,few,TRBJ1-1,TGTGCCAGCAGCACCTTAGGGAACACTGAAGCTTTCTTT,CASSTLGNTEAFF
TRBD1,TRBV15,few,TRBJ1-2,TGTGCCACCAGAGGGGACAGAGAGTACTATGGCTACACCTTC,CATRGDREYYGYTF
NA,TRBV12-3/TRBV12-4,many,TRBJ1-6,TGTGCCAGCAGCTACGAGATAGAGTTTTCACCCCTCCACTTT,CASSYEIEFSPLHF
NA,TRBV20-1,NA,TRBJ2-5,TGCAGTGCTGGAATCCAGGGAACAGAGACCCAGTACTTC,CSAGIQGTETQYF
NA,TRBV5-4,NA,TRBJ1-1,TGTGCCAGCAGCTGGGCCGTAGGGGGACCGAACACTGAAGCTTTCTTT,CASSWAVGGPNTEAFF
TRBD1,TRBV25-1,few,TRBJ2-7,TGTGCCAGCAGTATGGGACAGGGTTACCACGAGCAGTACTTC,CASSMGQGYHEQYF
TRBD1,TRBV29-1,few,TRBJ2-1,TGCAGCGTTGAAGTGGTGCGTCGGGCGGGACAGGGGACCAACGAGCAGTTCTTC,CSVEVVRRAGQGTNEQFF
NA,TRBV19,many,TRBJ1-1,TGTGCCAGTAGTATACCTCCGGGACACACGAACACTGAAGCTTTCTTT,CASSIPPGHTNTEAFF
NA,TRBV20-1,NA,TRBJ1-2,TGCAGTGCTAGGGAGGACCCTGGCTACACCTTC,CSAREDPGYTF
NA,TRBV6-6,NA,TRBJ2-7,TGTGCCAGCAGTTCACAGGAGGCCTACGAGCAGTACTTC,CASSSQEAYEQYF
TRBD1,TRBV6-6,medium-sized,TRBJ1-1,TGTGCCAGCTTGACAGGGGTGAACACTGAAGCTTTCTTT,CASLTGVNTEAFF
NA,TRBV30,few,TRBJ2-7,TGTGCCTGGAGCCCACGGGACGAGCAGTACTTC,CAWSPRDEQYF